The 19 T cell receptor beta chains below all came from one sample that was sequenced in a study of monozygotic twins with inflammatory bowel disease. TCRdb reanalyzed the 5' RACE reads, giving one entry per CDR3 protein sequence and no DNA. Its table records approximately 400,000 distinct CDR3 sequences. Material for sequencing was blood. All receptors come from a human donor with ulcerative colitis or Crohn's disease, or a healthy co-twin of an affected twin (not recorded which).

The J gene is TRBJ2-6, the V gene TRBV7-3; checking the TCRdb D call of TRBD1 is not possible without DNA. Germline CDR1 and CDR2: SGHTA and FQGTGA. The CDR3 loop spans 17 amino acids. The chain's CDR3 is CASRAGTGIAGANVLTF.

V gene TRBV20-1 combines with J gene TRBJ1-2; TCRdb lists TRBD1, though no DNA is available to test this call. CDR3 length: 14 residues. CDR1 DFQATT and CDR2 SNEGSKA come from the germline V gene (reference sequence). The CDR3 protein is CSARDGGTNYGYTF.

The chain is built from TRBV24-1 and TRBJ2-3; lacking DNA, the TRBD1 call made by TCRdb goes unchecked. The CDR3 is 16 residues long. The germline V gene has CDR1 KGHDR and CDR2 SFDVKD. CDR3 amino acids: CATSDGRQGRTDTQYF.

The J gene is TRBJ1-3, the V gene TRBV10-2; checking the TCRdb D call of TRBD1 is not possible without DNA. This CDR3 has 19 residues. In germline, CDR1 is WSHSY, CDR2 SAAADI. CDR3 residues: CASSQIRQSSPLSGNTIYF.

The chain recombines TRBV6-1 with TRBJ2-3; absent DNA, TCRdb's TRBD1 call cannot be checked. The germline V gene has CDR1 MNHNS and CDR2 SASEGT. CDR3 length equals 13 residues. CDR3 region: CASSGEAGFSQYF.

The chain combines TRBV10-2 with TRBJ1-5; without DNA, the TCRdb call of TRBD1 cannot be checked. Germline V lookup: CDR1 WSHSY, CDR2 SAAADI. CDR3 length: 13 amino acids. Here the CDR3 reads CASWTGGNQPQHF.

V and J are TRBV7-2 and TRBJ2-7. Germline V gene lookup returns CDR1 SGHTA and CDR2 FQGNSA. The CDR3 spans 13 residues. CDR3 amino acids: CASSSKTAYEQYF.

The rearrangement joins TRBV5-1 to TRBJ1-3; no DNA is available, so the TRBD1 call from TCRdb remains unchecked. Germline lookup yields CDR1 SGHRS and CDR2 YFSETQ. The CDR3 is 15 residues long. The chain's CDR3 is CASSLEGVFGNTIYF. Full variable domain (outside the CDR3, taken from reference TRBV5-1 and TRBJ1-3): KAGVTQTPRYLIKTRGQQVTLSCSPISGHRSVSWYQQTPGQGLQFLFEYFSETQRNKGNFPGRFSGRQFSNSRSEMNVSTLELGDSALYLCASSLEGVFGNTIYFGEGSWLTVV.

This sequence joins TRBV6-1 and TRBJ2-4; the TCRdb call, TRBD1, lacks DNA for checking. The CDR3 contains 15 residues. The germline V gene encodes CDR1 MNHNS and CDR2 SASEGT. CDR3 loop: CASSSSGAVKNIQYF.

This sequence joins TRBV20-1 and TRBJ2-7; absent DNA, TCRdb's TRBD2 call cannot be checked. CDR1 DFQATT and CDR2 SNEGSKA come from the germline V gene (reference sequence). The CDR3 sequence is 14 residues long. CDR3 residues: CSASQDGPSYEQYF.

This chain links TRBV12-3 or TRBV12-4 with TRBJ2-7; TCRdb designates TRBD1, a call that cannot be tested without DNA. This CDR3 comprises 14 residues. CDR3 sequence reads: CASSPTGARYEQYF.

This chain links TRBV18 with TRBJ2-1; TCRdb picks TRBD2, but there is no DNA to check that call. This CDR3 has 16 residues. The germline gives CDR1 KGHSH, CDR2 LQKENI. CDR3 loop: CASSPGQGPTYNEQFF.

The J gene is TRBJ1-1, the V gene TRBV5-1. The CDR3 length is 16 residues. From germline, CDR1 is SGHRS and CDR2 YFSETQ. This CDR3 is CASSRGRPVGDTEAFF.

The chain uses TRBV29-1 and TRBJ1-2; TCRdb designates TRBD1, a call that cannot be tested without DNA. The CDR3 length is 14 residues. The germline CDR1 and CDR2 sequences are SQVTM and ANQGSEA. CDR3 sequence: CSVDGQGSDYGYTF. Looking up the rest from reference TRBV29-1 and TRBJ1-2 gives the full variable domain: SAVISQKPSRDICQRGTSLTIQCQVDSQVTMMFWYRQQPGQSLTLIATANQGSEATYESGFVIDKFPISRPNLTFSTLTVSNMSPEDSSIYLCSVDGQGSDYGYTFGSGTRLTVV.

The genes are TRBV10-3 and TRBJ2-2; the D gene TCRdb calls, TRBD2, cannot be checked with no DNA. The CDR3 has 16 residues. The germline CDR1 and CDR2 sequences are ENHRY and SYGVKD. The CDR3 loop reads CAISATSGRAIGELFF.

The chain employs TRBV14 and TRBJ2-1; TCRdb's D call of TRBD2 is untestable without DNA. This CDR3 is built from 15 residues. From germline, CDR1 is SGHDN and CDR2 FVKESK. CDR3 region: CASSQVGGNYNEQFF.

The V gene is TRBV13, the J gene TRBJ2-1; with no DNA, the TCRdb D assignment of TRBD2 cannot be verified. The CDR3 is 17 residues long. CDR1 and CDR2 (germline): PRHDT, FYEKMQ (reference sequence). The CDR3 region is CASSFHSSGGLNNEQFF.

The chain recombines TRBV7-8 with TRBJ1-5. The germline gives CDR1 SGHVS, CDR2 FQNEAQ. The CDR3 totals 14 residues. The CDR3 loop reads CASSPIESNQPQHF.

V and J are TRBV18 and TRBJ2-1; TCRdb indicates TRBD2, and absent DNA this call remains unverified. The CDR3 has 17 residues. Germline-derived CDR1 and CDR2 are KGHSH and LQKENI. CDR3 region: CASSPFRTSGAYNEQFF. The whole variable domain, remainder taken from reference TRBV18 and TRBJ2-1, is NAGVMQNPRHLVRRRGQEARLRCSPMKGHSHVYWYRQLPEEGLKFMVYLQKENIIDESGMPKERFSAEFPKEGPSILRIQQVVRGDSAAYFCASSPFRTSGAYNEQFFGPGTRLTVL.